Listed below are T cell receptor beta chains from one sample, sequenced in a study of neoadjuvant anti-PD-1 for oral cavity cancer. TCRdb keeps only in-frame clones here, not all; method: immunoSEQ multiplex PCR. The data show tens of thousands of clones, around 88% seen once. The sequenced sample was PBMCs, obtained before nivolumab (anti-PD-1) treatment. These TCRs come from a person between 40 and 79 years old with oral cavity squamous cell carcinoma. CDR3s include the opening cysteine and the closing phenylalanine or tryptophan. A D gene is named only where the DNA matches it firmly. Size is omitted from some rows. Given values are once, few, many or a class for expanded clones.

v_call	d_call	clone_size	j_call	cdr3_aa	cdr3_nt
TRBV2	TRBD1	NA	TRBJ1-2	CASSSTGRNYGYTF	TGTGCCAGCAGCTCGACAGGGCGGAACTATGGCTACACCTTC
TRBV2	NA	few	TRBJ2-6	CASNRAGQVSGANVLTF	TGTGCCAGCAATAGAGCGGGACAGGTCTCTGGGGCCAACGTCCTGACTTTC
TRBV18	NA	NA	TRBJ1-1	CASSPREGPTEAFF	TGTGCCAGCTCACCACGGGAGGGACCCACTGAAGCTTTCTTT
TRBV30	NA	NA	TRBJ1-5	CAWSVRGLRNQPQHF	TGTGCCTGGAGTGTACGGGGGCTGCGGAATCAGCCCCAGCATTTT
TRBV6-5	TRBD2	NA	TRBJ2-1	CASNLPSGAQGEQFF	TGTGCCAGCAACCTCCCTAGCGGGGCTCAGGGTGAGCAGTTCTTC
TRBV27	NA	NA	TRBJ1-6	CASSQGPTSYSPLHF	TGTGCCAGCAGTCAGGGCCCGACCTCCTATTCACCCCTCCACTTT
TRBV4-1	NA	NA	TRBJ1-2	CASSQEGVGVYGYTF	TGCGCCAGCAGCCAAGAAGGAGTGGGGGTCTATGGCTACACCTTC
TRBV10-3	TRBD1	NA	TRBJ2-7	CAVGQGDEQYF	TGTGCCGTAGGACAGGGGGACGAGCAGTACTTC
TRBV9	NA	NA	TRBJ1-4	CASSIFGGVGEKLFF	TGTGCCAGCAGCATCTTTGGAGGGGTTGGTGAAAAACTGTTTTTT
TRBV7-6	NA	NA	TRBJ1-1	CASSADLNTEAFF	TGTGCCAGCAGCGCCGACCTGAACACTGAAGCTTTCTTT
TRBV7-9	NA	NA	TRBJ1-1	CASSLGRDGTEAFF	TGTGCCAGCAGCTTAGGCAGGGACGGCACTGAAGCTTTCTTT
TRBV5-1	NA	NA	TRBJ2-1	CASSKQVLENEQFF	TGCGCCAGCAGCAAACAGGTTTTGGAAAATGAGCAGTTCTTC
TRBV5-6	NA	NA	TRBJ1-5	CASSRQNSNQPQHF	TGTGCCAGCAGCCGACAGAATAGCAATCAGCCCCAGCATTTT
TRBV11-2	TRBD2	NA	TRBJ2-4	CASSLDQAGGHKNIQYF	TGTGCCAGCAGCTTAGATCAAGCGGGAGGGCACAAAAACATTCAGTACTTC
TRBV9	NA	NA	TRBJ2-5	CASSVGEGWKTQYF	TGTGCCAGCAGCGTAGGCGAGGGGTGGAAGACCCAGTACTTC
TRBV25-1	NA	NA	TRBJ2-5	CASSDLGLPRTQYF	TGTGCCAGCAGTGATCTGGGACTCCCCCGGACCCAGTACTTC
TRBV7-7	NA	few	TRBJ2-3	CASSPLGPDTQYF	TGTGCTAGCAGTCCCCTAGGACCAGATACGCAGTATTTT
TRBV27	TRBD1	NA	TRBJ2-7	CASNRRGDRLSYEQYF	TGTGCCAGCAATCGACGAGGGGACAGACTTTCCTACGAGCAGTACTTC
TRBV4-1	TRBD1	NA	TRBJ2-7	CASSQSGTGVFEQYF	TGCGCCAGCAGCCAATCCGGGACAGGGGTCTTCGAGCAGTACTTC
TRBV28	NA	NA	TRBJ2-7	CASSFGQDYEQYF	TGTGCCAGCAGTTTTGGGCAGGACTACGAGCAGTACTTC
TRBV7-9	TRBD2	NA	TRBJ2-7	CASSLGGRVGEQYF	TGTGCCAGCAGCTTAGGAGGGAGGGTCGGCGAGCAGTACTTC
TRBV11-2	NA	NA	TRBJ2-1	CASRSIADTYNEQFF	TGTGCCAGCAGATCGATAGCGGATACCTACAATGAGCAGTTCTTC
TRBV9	TRBD2	once	TRBJ2-7	CASSYTSGSSYEQYF	TGTGCCAGCAGCTATACTAGCGGAAGCTCCTACGAGCAGTACTTC
TRBV15	TRBD1	NA	TRBJ1-4	CATSRAVSGTGVEKLFF	TGTGCCACCAGCAGAGCTGTCTCCGGGACAGGGGTAGAAAAACTGTTTTTT
TRBV7-8	NA	NA	TRBJ2-1	CASSLRRLINEQFF	TGTGCCAGCAGCTTAAGGAGACTGATAAATGAGCAGTTCTTC
TRBV7-9	NA	NA	TRBJ1-5	CASSRDDQPQHF	TGTGCCAGCAGCCGGGACGATCAGCCCCAGCATTTT
TRBV20-1	NA	NA	TRBJ1-3	CSARFGNTIYF	TGCAGTGCTAGATTTGGAAACACCATATATTTT
TRBV9	TRBD1	NA	TRBJ1-6	CASSVSDRAYNSPLHF	TGTGCCAGCAGCGTATCGGACAGGGCCTATAATTCACCCCTCCACTTT
TRBV9	TRBD1	NA	TRBJ2-3	CASSPHGTDTDTQYF	TGTGCCAGCAGCCCCCACGGGACAGACACAGATACGCAGTATTTT